Following are 23 T cell receptor beta chains from one sample sequenced in a study of blood T cells in healthy people across ages. A second PCR of roughly 6 to 12 cycles used a sample-barcoded 5' primer and a J-beta primer mix. TCRdb reprocessed the 5' RACE reads via MiXCR and lists one record per CDR3 protein. The sample includes 1.5 million to 2 million distinct CDR3 sequences, 49% of them seen just once. Source material: blood. These receptors came from a woman between 40 and 55 years old in good health.

The sample holds a few counts of this clonotype. V is TRBV10-2 and J is TRBJ2-7; D possibly uses TRBD1 or TRBD2 (5 bases each). CDR1 and CDR2 from the germline V gene are WSHSY and SAAADI. Trimming took 6 bases from V and 6 from J, leaving 18 bases between them. CDR3 length: 14 residues. The CDR3 loop reads CASRIDMGRGEQYF. CDR3 bases: TGCGCCAGCAGAATCGACATGGGACGAGGCGAGCAGTACTTC.

The chain carries TRBV9 and TRBJ1-2; D gene ambiguous. Germline assignment: CDR1 SGDLS and CDR2 YYNGEE. The CDR3 spans 13 residues. V shed 10 bases and J shed 2 bases, with 15 bases lying between them. CDR3 loop: CAGPTANNYGYTF. CDR3 coding DNA: TGTGCCGGACCCACAGCGAACAACTATGGCTACACCTTC. Supplemented by reference TRBV9 and TRBJ1-2, the full variable domain reads DSGVTQTPKHLITATGQRVTLRCSPRSGDLSVYWYQQSLDQGLQFLIQYYNGEERAKGNILERFSAQQFPDLHSELNLSSLELGDSALYFCAGPTANNYGYTFGSGTRLTVV.

This clonotype came up once. V usage is TRBV11-2 and J usage is TRBJ2-2; D gene uncertain. V lost 1 base, J lost 9 bases, and 9 bases lay in between. This CDR3 spans 13 amino acids. Germline CDR1 reads SGHAT; CDR2 reads FQNNGV. CDR3 coding DNA: TGTGCCAGCAGCTTAGCCCTTTCTCGGGAGCTGTTTTTT. Its protein is CASSLALSRELFF.

The chain couples TRBV7-2 to TRBJ2-3, with 9 bases aligning to TRBD1. Trimming at V came to 4 bases and at J to 5 bases, leaving 7 bases not matched to a gene. Germline CDR1 reads SGHTA; CDR2 reads FQGNSA. This CDR3 has 15 residues. The CDR3 DNA follows: TGTGCCAGCAGCTCGAGGACAGGGGTAGGAGATACGCAGTATTTT. It specifies CASSSRTGVGDTQYF.

The chain couples TRBV7-2 to TRBJ2-1; no clear D. The better agreement between TRBJ2-7 and the DNA end casts doubt on the J call. Germline loops: CDR1 SGHTA, CDR2 FQGNSA. The CDR3 has 17 residues. CDR3 DNA sequence: TGTGCCAGCAGCTTCCGGACCCTGGGAAGCTCCTACAATGAGCAGTACTTC. Translating gives CASSFRTLGSSYNEQYF.

The V gene is TRBV10-3, the J gene TRBJ2-1; 12 nucleotides line up with TRBD2. The CDR3 loop spans 16 amino acids. V was pared by 0 bases and J by 10 bases, with 7 bases of the junction left unmatched. CDR1 ENHRY and CDR2 SYGVKD come from the germline V gene. The CDR3 region is CAISESETSGGREQFF. For the CDR3, the DNA is TGTGCCATCAGTGAGTCGGAGACTAGCGGGGGAAGGGAGCAGTTCTTC.

Comment on this clonotype: The junction differs from germline at one of its ends, possibly a read error. This chain links TRBV20-1 with TRBJ2-7, with 7 positions matching TRBD2. Germline lookup yields CDR1 DFQATT and CDR2 SNEGSKA (reference sequence). This CDR3 comprises 14 residues. The chain's CDR3 is CSAPREGNYNEQYF. DNA for the CDR3: TGCAGTGCCCCTAGGGAGGGGAACTACAATGAGCAGTACTTT.

In its sample, this clonotype was seen a few times. The chain uses TRBV20-1 and TRBJ1-2; D remains unclear. The length of the CDR3 is 15 residues. The V end lost 2 bases, the J end lost 6 bases, and 19 bases lay between the germline ends. From germline, CDR1 is DFQATT and CDR2 SNEGSKA (reference sequence). Here the CDR3 reads CSARRPTRGLDGYTF. The CDR3 DNA is TGCAGTGCTAGACGACCGACAAGAGGGCTGGATGGCTACACCTTC.

CDR3 in DNA: TGCAGTGCTAGCAAGGACAGGGTTCAAGAGACCCAGTACTTC. Encoded protein: CSASKDRVQETQYF. The chain has TRBV20-1 and TRBJ2-5; the match to TRBD1 covers 8 bases. The CDR3 is made up of 14 amino acids. V lost 3 bases and J lost 2; bases outside the gene matches: 5. Germline V lookup: CDR1 DFQATT, CDR2 SNEGSKA (reference sequence).

The chain recombines TRBV11-1 with TRBJ1-6; no clear D gene. Trimming took 4 bases from V and 9 from J, leaving 16 bases between them. The CDR3 is 15 amino acids. Germline CDR1 SGHAT, CDR2 FQDESV (reference sequence). The CDR3 coding sequence is TGTGCCAGCAGCTCGACCGACGGCTCCGTTTCACCCCTCCACTTT. Translated: CASSSTDGSVSPLHF.

This clonotype appeared a single time. Here the CDR3 DNA reads TGTGCCAGCAACACACCGGGATGTCTGCAGTTCTTC. This encodes CASNTPGCLQFF. This chain links TRBV6-1 with TRBJ2-1; maybe TRBD2 (5 bases). The CDR3 is made up of 12 amino acids. Per germline, CDR1 MNHNS and CDR2 SASEGT. V was clipped by 7 bases and J by 12 bases, with 16 bases between them.

The genes are TRBV4-1 and TRBJ2-3, with 8 bases fitting TRBD2. V shed 4 bases, J shed 5 bases, and the junction held 11 bases outside the gene matches. The CDR3 spans 16 residues. Germline values: CDR1 MGHRA, CDR2 YSYEKL. Here the CDR3 DNA reads TGCGCCAGCAGCCCCCCGGCCCGGGAGGGCTTAGATACGCAGTATTTT. Its protein product is CASSPPAREGLDTQYF.

The J gene is TRBJ2-1, the V gene TRBV20-1; tentatively, D is TRBD2 (6 bases). The CDR3 sequence is 14 residues long. Trimming left V 5 bases short and J 0 bases short, with 11 bases between. Germline V gene data show CDR1 as DFQATT and CDR2 as SNEGSKA (reference sequence). The chain's CDR3 is CSAYRGSSYNEQFF. CDR3 DNA sequence: TGCAGTGCTTATCGGGGGAGCTCCTACAATGAGCAGTTCTTC.

This chain joins TRBV5-1 and TRBJ1-6; the match to TRBD1 covers 7 bases. The trim removed 2 bases at V and 8 bases at J, leaving 13 bases unmatched. Germline V CDR1 and CDR2: SGHRS, YFSETQ. The length of the CDR3 is 17 residues. The CDR3 here is CASSFSTGQPTDSPLHF. CDR3 DNA: TGCGCCAGCAGCTTCAGCACGGGACAGCCGACGGATTCACCCCTCCACTTT.

This rearrangement joins TRBV20-1 to TRBJ2-5; D not certain. This CDR3 is built from 13 residues. From germline, CDR1 is DFQATT and CDR2 SNEGSKA (reference sequence). DNA of the CDR3: TGCAGCGTCAGTCGAAGCACTCAAGAGACCCAGTACTTC. Translated, it gives CSVSRSTQETQYF.

Notes on this clonotype: No conserved phenylalanine or tryptophan is present at the end of the CDR3, so a read error is the likely explanation. This rearrangement joins TRBV7-2 to TRBJ2-1, with 7 bases identical to TRBD2. V shed 1 base, J shed 8 bases, and the junction held 8 bases outside the gene matches. Germline V gene sequence: CDR1 SGHTA, CDR2 FQGNSA. This CDR3 comprises 15 residues. The CDR3 here is CASSLVGRGKDEQFS. The CDR3 coding sequence is TGTGCCAGCAGCTTAGTAGGGCGGGGGAAAGATGAGCAGTTCTCC.

This chain joins TRBV28 and TRBJ2-3, with D possibly matching TRBD2 (6 bases). Germline CDR1 reads MDHEN; CDR2 reads SYDVKM. CDR3 size: 16 residues. V lost 8 bases to trimming and J lost 4 bases, with 22 bases between them. Here the CDR3 DNA reads TGTGCCAGCGCCCCTGGGACTCAGCGGGTTGCAGATACGCAGTATTTT. This codes for CASAPGTQRVADTQYF.

In regard to this clonotype: An end of the junction does not agree with germline; a read error may underlie this. The V call is TRBV24-1, the J call TRBJ2-1, with 10 bases aligning to TRBD2. CDR1 and CDR2 from the germline V gene are KGHDR and SFDVKD. The CDR3 extends over 16 amino acids. CDR3 region: CATSDSSGGNYSEQFF. In DNA form, the CDR3 reads TGTGCCACCAGTGATTCTAGCGGGGGCAATTACAGTGAGCAGTTCTTC.

This chain links TRBV9 with TRBJ2-5, with 9 bases matching TRBD2. J was trimmed by 2 bases and V by 5 bases; bases with no gene match: 10. The germline CDR1 and CDR2 sequences are SGDLS and YYNGEE. The CDR3 covers 16 residues. CDR3 in amino acids: CASSSFGRGGQETQYF. The CDR3 DNA reads as TGTGCCAGCAGTTCCTTCGGGCGGGGGGGACAAGAGACCCAGTACTTC.

The gene calls are TRBV4-1 and TRBJ2-5, with D maybe TRBD1 (5 bases). The J call may be wrong; the DNA end is better matched by TRBJ2-7. The CDR3 runs 14 residues. CDR1 and CDR2 from the germline V gene are MGHRA and YSYEKL. The DNA of the CDR3 is TGCGCCAGCAGCCAAGGTGACGCAGGGAACGAGCAGTACTTC. Translation: CASSQGDAGNEQYF.

This clonotype was picked up many times. The chain carries TRBV7-9 and TRBJ2-3; D not certain. Germline V gene sequence: CDR1 SEHNR, CDR2 FQNEAQ (reference sequence). Trimming left V 4 bases short and J 6 bases short, with 5 bases between. CDR3 length equals 11 residues. The CDR3 nucleotides read TGTGCCAGCAGCTCAAAGGATACGCAGTATTTT. Translating gives CASSSKDTQYF.

The rearrangement uses TRBV29-1 and TRBJ1-2; 12 bases match TRBD1. Trimming took 4 bases from V and 8 from J; bases not matched to a gene: 11. This CDR3 comprises 15 residues. Germline V CDR1 and CDR2: SQVTM, ANQGSEA. CDR3 nucleotides: TGCAGCGTTGGTAATCGTCGGGACAGGGGGCGAGGCTACACCTTC. Encoded protein: CSVGNRRDRGRGYTF. Full variable domain (outside the CDR3, taken from reference TRBV29-1 and TRBJ1-2): SAVISQKPSRDICQRGTSLTIQCQVDSQVTMMFWYRQQPGQSLTLIATANQGSEATYESGFVIDKFPISRPNLTFSTLTVSNMSPEDSSIYLCSVGNRRDRGRGYTFGSGTRLTVV.

This clonotype was seen at least ten times. The genes are TRBV7-9 and TRBJ2-5, with D unclear. The V end lost 0 bases, the J end lost 5 bases, and 13 bases lay between the germline ends. The CDR3 covers 15 residues. CDR1 is SEHNR, CDR2 FQNEAQ, per germline (reference sequence). CDR3: CASSLATATQETQYF. CDR3 nucleotides: TGTGCCAGCAGCTTAGCCACAGCCACGCAGGAGACCCAGTACTTC.